This T cell receptor (beta chain) was observed in a study of blood T cell repertoires in COVID-19. Per the germline V gene, CDR1 is SGHRS and CDR2 is YFSETQ. V was clipped by 4 bases and J by 0 bases, with 5 bases between them. The CDR3 spans 12 residues. Sequencing used immunoSEQ multiplex PCR; TCRdb keeps in-frame clones, though not all of them. In the table there are 120,000 or so clones, roughly 84% of which are singletons. This clone was seen only a few times. The rearrangement links TRBV5-1 to TRBJ2-7; D not certain. The sample consisted of peripheral blood. The sequence came from a woman older than 75 with acute or convalescent COVID-19. The CDR3 DNA follows: TGCGCCAGCAGCCCCAGCTCCTACGAGCAGTACTTC. Protein sequence: CASSPSSYEQYF.